Listed below are T cell receptor beta chains from one sample, sequenced in a study of radiotherapy plus CTLA-4 blockade in lung cancer. Only in-frame clones appear in the TCRdb table, and some are missing; sequencing was by immunoSEQ multiplex PCR. Among some 73,000 clones listed, over 65% were seen once. The specimen was peripheral blood, collected from a patient treated with radiotherapy plus ipilimumab. These receptors were obtained from a human donor with non-small cell lung cancer whose response to radiotherapy plus ipilimumab could not be evaluated. CDR3s include the opening cysteine and the closing phenylalanine or tryptophan. Each record gives: V gene, J gene, D gene, clone size, CDR3 protein, CDR3 DNA. A D gene is named only where the DNA matches it firmly. For some rows the clone size is stated as once, few or many, or as a class when expanded; others skip it.

TRBV10-3	TRBJ2-5	-	-	CAISEIGTSLYF	TGTGCCATCAGTGAAATCGGGACAAGTCTATACTTC
TRBV4-1	TRBJ2-2	TRBD1	-	CASSLGVGQATGELFF	TGCGCCAGCAGCCTTGGAGTGGGACAGGCCACCGGGGAGCTGTTTTTT
TRBV2	TRBJ2-4	TRBD1	-	CASSATGTENIQYF	TGTGCCAGCAGTGCTACCGGGACAGAGAACATTCAGTACTTC
TRBV7-2	TRBJ1-1	TRBD1	-	CASRFWGTGVNTEAFF	TGTGCGAGCAGGTTTTGGGGGACAGGGGTGAACACTGAAGCTTTCTTT
TRBV7-2	TRBJ2-1	-	-	CASSLAGARGGEQFF	TGTGCCAGCAGCTTAGCGGGGGCAAGGGGTGGGGAGCAGTTCTTC
TRBV19	TRBJ2-1	-	-	CASSTPTDYYNEQFF	TGTGCCAGTAGTACCCCGACGGACTACTACAATGAGCAGTTCTTC
TRBV19	TRBJ1-5	TRBD1	-	CASSGGTGEGAQHF	TGTGCCAGTAGTGGGGGGACAGGGGAAGGGGCCCAGCATTTT
TRBV23-1	TRBJ2-5	-	-	CASSQILGRISRDWGSQETQYF	TGCGCCAGCAGTCAAATCCTTGGGAGAATAAGCAGGGACTGGGGTTCCCAAGAGACCCAGTACTTC
TRBV18	TRBJ2-7	-	few	CASSPIGADEQYF	TGTGCCAGCTCACCAATAGGGGCCGACGAGCAGTACTTC
TRBV10-3	TRBJ2-5	-	once	CAISELQETQYF	TGTGCCATCAGTGAACTACAAGAGACCCAGTACTTC
TRBV9	TRBJ1-1	-	-	CASSFSGKANTEAFF	TGTGCCAGCAGCTTTTCGGGAAAAGCGAACACTGAAGCTTTCTTT
TRBV27	TRBJ2-1	TRBD2	few	CASSRTSGAYNEQFF	TGTGCCAGCAGCCGTACTAGCGGGGCCTACAATGAGCAGTTCTTC
TRBV2	TRBJ1-2	TRBD1	-	CASTATGTAFF	TGTGCCAGCACCGCCACCGGGACAGCTTTCTTC
TRBV18	TRBJ2-7	-	few	CASSPRTGWGDEQYF	TGTGCCAGCTCACCTAGGACAGGCTGGGGGGACGAGCAGTACTTC
TRBV6-6	TRBJ2-7	-	-	CASSRGRESSYEQYF	TGTGCCAGCAGTCGAGGACGGGAGAGCTCCTACGAGCAGTACTTC
TRBV5-1	TRBJ1-1	-	-	CASSLEAGERKTEAFF	TGCGCCAGCAGCTTGGAGGCAGGGGAAAGGAAAACTGAAGCTTTCTTT
TRBV5-1	TRBJ2-2	-	-	CASSPLDSLTGELFF	TGCGCCAGCAGCCCCCTGGACAGTCTCACCGGGGAGCTGTTTTTT
TRBV6-5	TRBJ1-2	-	-	CASSYSRRGSNYGYTF	TGTGCCAGCAGTTACTCGAGGAGGGGATCTAACTATGGCTACACCTTC
TRBV6-6	TRBJ2-7	-	-	CASSHREYEQYF	TGTGCCAGCAGCCACCGAGAATACGAGCAGTACTTC
TRBV4-2	TRBJ2-5	TRBD2	-	CASSPLWSGGPGETQYF	TGTGCCAGCAGCCCGCTCTGGTCGGGGGGGCCGGGAGAGACCCAGTACTTC
TRBV23-1	TRBJ2-1	-	-	CASSPPSSYNEQFF	TGCGCCAGCAGTCCCCCCAGCTCCTACAATGAGCAGTTCTTC
TRBV30	TRBJ1-1	-	once	CAWSVIQTNTEAFF	TGTGCCTGGAGTGTAATACAGACGAACACTGAAGCTTTCTTT
TRBV5-1	TRBJ2-5	-	-	CASSLTGHQETQYF	TGCGCCAGCAGCTTGACAGGGCACCAAGAGACCCAGTACTTC
TRBV2	TRBJ2-1	TRBD2	-	CASRGLDVDNEQFF	TGTGCCAGCAGGGGACTAGATGTGGACAATGAGCAGTTCTTC
TRBV9	TRBJ2-3	-	-	CASSLSGGLADTQYF	TGTGCCAGCAGCCTGTCCGGGGGGCTGGCAGATACGCAGTATTTT
TRBV30	TRBJ2-7	-	-	CAWSILSGLEQYF	TGTGCCTGGAGCATCCTAAGCGGCCTGGAGCAGTACTTC
TRBV5-6	TRBJ1-1	-	-	CASSLTGMMNTEAFF	TGTGCCAGCAGCTTGACAGGAATGATGAACACTGAAGCTTTCTTT
TRBV5-1	TRBJ1-2	-	-	CASSGTGVGYTF	TGCGCCAGCAGCGGCACAGGTGTGGGCTACACCTTC
TRBV5-4	TRBJ2-7	TRBD2	-	CASSLRSPSGLSYEQYF	TGTGCCAGCAGCTTACGATCCCCTAGCGGGCTCTCCTACGAGCAGTACTTC
TRBV9	TRBJ2-5	TRBD2	-	CASSVALAGGRGHVETQYF	TGTGCCAGCAGCGTAGCTCTAGCGGGGGGGCGAGGTCATGTAGAGACCCAGTACTTC
TRBV28	TRBJ1-5	-	few	CASSFLWRRSNQPQHF	TGTGCCAGCAGTTTCTTGTGGAGAAGGAGCAATCAGCCCCAGCATTTT
TRBV12-2	TRBJ2-3	-	few	CASRLAKQGATDTQYF	TGTGCAAGTCGCTTAGCGAAACAGGGGGCCACAGATACGCAGTATTTT
TRBV7-6	TRBJ2-2	TRBD2	once	CASSLTSGVTGELFF	TGTGCCAGCAGCTTGACTAGCGGGGTTACCGGGGAGCTGTTTTTT
TRBV19	TRBJ2-1	TRBD1	-	CASSAPRQGRSYNEQFF	TGTGCCAGTAGTGCCCCAAGACAGGGGCGCTCCTACAATGAGCAGTTCTTC
TRBV6-6	TRBJ2-1	TRBD2	-	CASTTSGSFNNEQFF	TGTGCCAGCACGACTAGCGGGAGTTTCAACAATGAGCAGTTCTTC
TRBV6-5	TRBJ1-5	-	-	CASRSVGQGGQPQHF	TGTGCCAGCAGATCTGTAGGGCAGGGTGGTCAGCCCCAGCATTTT
TRBV19	TRBJ2-5	-	-	CASSDSRQETQYF	TGTGCCAGTAGTGACAGTCGGCAGGAGACCCAGTACTTC
TRBV4-2	TRBJ2-7	TRBD1	-	CASSQDLLRQGSSYEQYF	TGTGCCAGCAGCCAAGATCTCCTGAGACAGGGAAGCTCCTACGAGCAGTACTTC
TRBV5-6	TRBJ1-1	-	-	CASSFTGLGTEAFF	TGTGCCAGCAGCTTTACAGGGCTCGGCACTGAAGCTTTCTTT
TRBV2	TRBJ1-6	TRBD1	-	CASIRGQGYSPLHF	TGTGCCAGCATAAGGGGACAGGGTTATTCACCCCTCCACTTT
TRBV19	TRBJ1-5	-	-	CASSTIGTPSINQPQHF	TGTGCCAGTAGCACGATAGGGACACCGTCCATCAATCAGCCCCAGCATTTT
TRBV19	TRBJ1-2	-	-	CASSIVQDFPGGYTF	TGTGCCAGTAGTATTGTACAAGACTTCCCGGGTGGCTACACCTTC
TRBV11-1	TRBJ2-7	TRBD1	-	CASSLDRGEQYF	TGTGCCAGCAGCCTGGACAGGGGCGAGCAGTACTTC